These T cell receptor beta chains were read from a single sample in a study of beta chain features in type 1 diabetes. The data were produced by immunoSEQ multiplex PCR, yet TCRdb's version contains in-frame clones alone and is incomplete. This sample has a few hundred thousand clones, with about 15% found just once. The sequenced material came from naive CD4+ T cells from blood. The receptors shown here come from a woman between 18 and 29 years old in good health. The CDR3 runs from the conserved cysteine through the conserved F or W. A D gene is named only where the DNA matches it firmly. Part of the rows lack a size; the others show once, few, many or a class for expanded clones.

V: TRBV27; size: NA; J: TRBJ2-3; D: TRBD2; DNA: TGTGCCAGCAGGCCTACTAGCGGGAGGAGCACAGATACGCAGTATTTT; CDR3: CASRPTSGRSTDTQYF
V: TRBV4-3; size: NA; J: TRBJ1-1; D: TRBD1; DNA: TGCGCCAGCAGCCTACTGGGACAGGGGACGGGAGCTTTCTTT; CDR3: CASSLLGQGTGAFF
V: TRBV6-1; size: few; J: TRBJ2-1; D: TRBD2; DNA: TGTGCCAGCAGTACTAGCGGGAGGGGCGCTGGGCAGTTCTTC; CDR3: CASSTSGRGAGQFF
V: TRBV28; size: few; J: TRBJ2-1; D: NA; DNA: TGTGCCAGCAGTTTATACGAGCGGGACAATGAGCAGTTCTTC; CDR3: CASSLYERDNEQFF
V: TRBV18; size: NA; J: TRBJ2-6; D: NA; DNA: TGTGCCAGCTCGGGAAACAGGGTCCCCTTCTCTGGGGCCAACGTCCTGACTTTC; CDR3: CASSGNRVPFSGANVLTF
V: TRBV4-2; size: NA; J: TRBJ2-3; D: TRBD2; DNA: TGTGCCAGCAGCCTCCGGACTACGGCGGGGGGTACGCAGTATTTT; CDR3: CASSLRTTAGGTQYF
V: TRBV5-1; size: NA; J: TRBJ1-2; D: TRBD1; DNA: TGCGCCAGCAGCTCTTTGACAGGGGGGGCCTATGGCTACACCTTC; CDR3: CASSSLTGGAYGYTF
V: TRBV9; size: NA; J: TRBJ1-2; D: NA; DNA: TGTGCCAGCAGCATCCCAGGGTATGGCTACACCTTC; CDR3: CASSIPGYGYTF
V: TRBV28; size: few; J: TRBJ1-4; D: NA; DNA: TGTGCCAGCAGTCCCGGGACATGGGAAGAAAAACTGTTTTTT; CDR3: CASSPGTWEEKLFF
V: TRBV6-5; size: NA; J: TRBJ1-2; D: TRBD1; DNA: TGTGCCAGCAGTACAGGGGGCAGTGGCTACACCTTC; CDR3: CASSTGGSGYTF
V: TRBV11-3; size: NA; J: TRBJ2-1; D: TRBD2; DNA: TGTGCCAGCAGCCCGCTAGCGGGAGGGCCTACGGTGCAGTTCTTC; CDR3: CASSPLAGGPTVQFF
V: TRBV9; size: few; J: TRBJ2-1; D: TRBD1; DNA: TGTGCCAGCAGCGTTGGGGACAGTTCCTACAATGAGCAGTTCTTC; CDR3: CASSVGDSSYNEQFF
V: TRBV11-2; size: NA; J: TRBJ1-2; D: TRBD1; DNA: TGTGCCAGCAGCTTAGATTGGGGACAGGGGACAATCTATGGCTACACCTTC; CDR3: CASSLDWGQGTIYGYTF
V: TRBV6-5; size: NA; J: TRBJ2-5; D: TRBD2; DNA: TGTGCCAGCAGGGGACTAGCGGAAGAGACCCAGTACTTC; CDR3: CASRGLAEETQYF
V: TRBV7-2; size: NA; J: TRBJ1-2; D: NA; DNA: TGTGCCAGCAGCTTAGATAGGGGCATAAGTGGCTACACCTTC; CDR3: CASSLDRGISGYTF
V: TRBV7-2; size: few; J: TRBJ2-7; D: NA; DNA: TGTGCCAGCAGCTTTGTCGGAGGTGTCTTGGACGAGCAGTACTTC; CDR3: CASSFVGGVLDEQYF
V: TRBV19; size: NA; J: TRBJ1-5; D: TRBD1; DNA: TGTGCCAGTAGCGACAGGGATAGCAATCAGCCCCAGCATTTT; CDR3: CASSDRDSNQPQHF
V: TRBV9; size: NA; J: TRBJ2-5; D: NA; DNA: TGTGCCAGCAGCGTAGGCAGGGTCCAAGAGACCCAGTACTTC; CDR3: CASSVGRVQETQYF
V: TRBV28; size: few; J: TRBJ1-2; D: NA; DNA: TGTGCCAGCAGCGAACACAACAGGGTCGGCTACACCTTC; CDR3: CASSEHNRVGYTF
V: TRBV25-1; size: NA; J: TRBJ2-2; D: NA; DNA: TGTGCCAGCAGTCTGGGACTGACTTACACCGGGGAGCTGTTTTTT; CDR3: CASSLGLTYTGELFF
V: TRBV27; size: few; J: TRBJ2-2; D: NA; DNA: TGTGCCAGCAGTTTTTTGGACCATAAGGGGTCCGGGGAGCTGTTTTTT; CDR3: CASSFLDHKGSGELFF
V: TRBV19; size: few; J: TRBJ2-7; D: TRBD1; DNA: TGTGCCAGCTCTGACAGGGGAGAATACGAGCAGTACTTC; CDR3: CASSDRGEYEQYF
V: TRBV28; size: NA; J: TRBJ2-5; D: NA; DNA: TGTGCCAGCAGTTCAGGGAAAGAGACCCAGTACTTC; CDR3: CASSSGKETQYF
V: TRBV4-3; size: NA; J: TRBJ2-7; D: NA; DNA: TGCGCCAGCAGCCAAGATCTAGGCCGCGCCTACGAGCAGTACTTC; CDR3: CASSQDLGRAYEQYF
V: TRBV9; size: few; J: TRBJ2-5; D: NA; DNA: TGTGCCAGCAGCGTCGGTTCGGGGAGTAGGCAAGAGACCCAGTACTTC; CDR3: CASSVGSGSRQETQYF
V: TRBV28; size: few; J: TRBJ2-5; D: NA; DNA: TGTGCCAGCAGTAACCCGGGGGAGACCCAGTACTTC; CDR3: CASSNPGETQYF
V: TRBV5-1; size: NA; J: TRBJ2-1; D: NA; DNA: TGCGCCAGCGGCCGTGGCGGGACGCACAATGAGCAGTTCTTC; CDR3: CASGRGGTHNEQFF
V: TRBV29-1; size: few; J: TRBJ2-1; D: TRBD2; DNA: TGCAGCGTTGGGACTAGCGATCGCAATGAGCAGTTCTTC; CDR3: CSVGTSDRNEQFF
V: TRBV7-9; size: few; J: TRBJ2-2; D: TRBD2; DNA: TGTGCCAGCAGCCAGATCCCAGCGGGAGGGCCCGACACCGGGGAGCTGTTTTTT; CDR3: CASSQIPAGGPDTGELFF
V: TRBV6-6; size: NA; J: TRBJ2-3; D: NA; DNA: TGTGCCAGCAGCCCGGAGAGGACGCAGTATTTT; CDR3: CASSPERTQYF
V: TRBV15; size: NA; J: TRBJ2-7; D: NA; DNA: TGTGCCACCAGCAGAGGCGGGCGGGCTGACGAGCAGTACTTC; CDR3: CATSRGGRADEQYF
V: TRBV7-2; size: NA; J: TRBJ2-3; D: NA; DNA: TGTGCCAGCAGCTCACAGATCACAGATACGCAGTATTTT; CDR3: CASSSQITDTQYF
V: TRBV6-5; size: few; J: TRBJ1-2; D: TRBD1; DNA: TGTGCCAGCAGCCCGGACAGGAGCATCTATGGCTACACCTTC; CDR3: CASSPDRSIYGYTF
V: TRBV6-1; size: NA; J: TRBJ2-7; D: TRBD1; DNA: TGTGCCAGCCTGGCGGACAGGGAAGCTTCCTACGAGCAGTACTTC; CDR3: CASLADREASYEQYF
V: TRBV28; size: few; J: TRBJ2-7; D: TRBD2; DNA: TGTGCCAGCAGTTCCGGACTAGCGGGTAGCGACGAGCAGTACTTC; CDR3: CASSSGLAGSDEQYF
V: TRBV30; size: NA; J: TRBJ2-7; D: TRBD1; DNA: TGTGGGGCCGGGACAGGGGTGTACGAGCAGTACTTC; CDR3: CGAGTGVYEQYF
V: TRBV30; size: few; J: TRBJ2-5; D: NA; DNA: TGTGCCTGGAGTGTAGGCCCTACGGGAGAGACCCAGTACTTC; CDR3: CAWSVGPTGETQYF
V: TRBV10-2; size: NA; J: TRBJ1-3; D: NA; DNA: TGCGCCAGCAGTGCAGGGGACGGAAACACCATATATTTT; CDR3: CASSAGDGNTIYF
V: TRBV7-2; size: few; J: TRBJ2-7; D: TRBD1; DNA: TGTGCCAGCAGCTTAGCTGGGACAGGAGCCTACGAGCAGTACTTC; CDR3: CASSLAGTGAYEQYF
V: TRBV7-3; size: NA; J: TRBJ2-3; D: NA; DNA: TGTGCCAGCAGCTTAGCACGCGCGTCGGATACGCAGTATTTT; CDR3: CASSLARASDTQYF
V: TRBV5-6; size: NA; J: TRBJ2-7; D: TRBD1; DNA: TGTGCCAGCAGCTTCACCGGGACAGGAGGTTTCGACGAGCAGTACTTC; CDR3: CASSFTGTGGFDEQYF
V: TRBV9; size: few; J: TRBJ1-2; D: NA; DNA: TGTGCCAGCAGGTCTCTAGGAGGGCATAACTATGGCTACACCTTC; CDR3: CASRSLGGHNYGYTF
V: TRBV7-2; size: NA; J: TRBJ1-3; D: NA; DNA: TGTGCCAGCAGCCCGGACTCACGGGCCTCTGGAAACACCATATATTTT; CDR3: CASSPDSRASGNTIYF
V: TRBV7-9; size: NA; J: TRBJ1-1; D: NA; DNA: TGTGCCAGCAGCTTGCAGGGTAGGATCGCTGAAGCTTTCTTT; CDR3: CASSLQGRIAEAFF
V: TRBV29-1; size: NA; J: TRBJ2-5; D: NA; DNA: TGCAGCGTTGAAGAGAGTCTGGGGAGGTCGGGTCACGGTGAGACCCAGTACTTC; CDR3: CSVEESLGRSGHGETQYF
V: TRBV6-5; size: few; J: TRBJ2-1; D: TRBD2; DNA: TGTGCCAGCAGCCTTGCCGGGACTAGGAACAATGAGCAGTTCTTC; CDR3: CASSLAGTRNNEQFF
V: TRBV30; size: few; J: TRBJ2-7; D: NA; DNA: TGTGCCTGGAGTTCCGGGGGAACCTACGAGCAGTACTTC; CDR3: CAWSSGGTYEQYF
V: TRBV7-2; size: few; J: TRBJ2-6; D: NA; DNA: TGTGCCAGCAGCCTGGGGCTAGGGGCCAACGTCCTGACTTTC; CDR3: CASSLGLGANVLTF
V: TRBV19; size: NA; J: TRBJ2-1; D: TRBD2; DNA: TGTGCCAGTAGTAAGGCTAGCGGGAGTTGGAATGAGCAGTTCTTC; CDR3: CASSKASGSWNEQFF
V: TRBV18; size: few; J: TRBJ2-7; D: NA; DNA: TGTGCCAGCTCACCCTCGAATGGCCCGGGCGAGCAGTACTTC; CDR3: CASSPSNGPGEQYF
V: TRBV4-1; size: few; J: TRBJ2-5; D: TRBD2; DNA: TGCGCCAGCAGCCCTTCATCCGGGACTAGCGGGAGTCGGGAGACCCAGTACTTC; CDR3: CASSPSSGTSGSRETQYF
V: TRBV4-3; size: few; J: TRBJ2-5; D: NA; DNA: TGCGCCAGCAGCCAAGAAGTTAGCGGCGCTCAAGAGACCCAGTACTTC; CDR3: CASSQEVSGAQETQYF
V: TRBV4-3; size: NA; J: TRBJ1-2; D: NA; DNA: TGCGCCAGCAGCCAAGACAGGGGCAGCGATGGCTACACCTTC; CDR3: CASSQDRGSDGYTF
V: TRBV29-1; size: NA; J: TRBJ2-1; D: TRBD2; DNA: TGCAGCGTCGCGCGAGGGACTAGCGGGAGGGCCTCCGAGCAGTTCTTC; CDR3: CSVARGTSGRASEQFF
V: TRBV29-1; size: NA; J: TRBJ1-1; D: NA; DNA: TGCAGCGTTGAAGGCAGGCTGAACACTGAAGCTTTCTTT; CDR3: CSVEGRLNTEAFF